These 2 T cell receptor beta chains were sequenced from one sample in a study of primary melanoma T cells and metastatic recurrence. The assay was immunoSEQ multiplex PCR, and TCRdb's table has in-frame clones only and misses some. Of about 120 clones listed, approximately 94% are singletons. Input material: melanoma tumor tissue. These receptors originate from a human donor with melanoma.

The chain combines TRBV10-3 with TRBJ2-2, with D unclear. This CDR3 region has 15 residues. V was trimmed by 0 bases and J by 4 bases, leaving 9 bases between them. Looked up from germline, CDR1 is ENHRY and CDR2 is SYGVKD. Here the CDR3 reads CAISESLGGTGELFF. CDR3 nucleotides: TGTGCCATCAGTGAGTCTCTAGGTGGCACCGGGGAGCTGTTTTTT.

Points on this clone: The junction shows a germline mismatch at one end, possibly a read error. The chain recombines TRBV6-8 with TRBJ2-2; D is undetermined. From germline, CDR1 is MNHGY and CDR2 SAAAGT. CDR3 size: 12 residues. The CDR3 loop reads CAISVGSGELFF. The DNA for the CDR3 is TGTGCCATCAGTGTAGGGTCCGGGGAGCTGTTTTTT.